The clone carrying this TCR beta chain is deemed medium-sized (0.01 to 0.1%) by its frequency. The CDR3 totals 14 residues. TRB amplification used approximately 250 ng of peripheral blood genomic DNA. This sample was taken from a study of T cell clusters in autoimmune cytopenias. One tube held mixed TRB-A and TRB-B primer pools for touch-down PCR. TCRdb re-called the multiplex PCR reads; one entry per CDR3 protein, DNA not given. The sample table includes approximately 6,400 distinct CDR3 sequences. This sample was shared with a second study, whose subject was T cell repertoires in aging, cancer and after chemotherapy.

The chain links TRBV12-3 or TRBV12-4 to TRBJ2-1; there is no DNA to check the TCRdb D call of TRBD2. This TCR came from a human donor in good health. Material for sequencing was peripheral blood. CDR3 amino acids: CASTASGGHVGQFF.